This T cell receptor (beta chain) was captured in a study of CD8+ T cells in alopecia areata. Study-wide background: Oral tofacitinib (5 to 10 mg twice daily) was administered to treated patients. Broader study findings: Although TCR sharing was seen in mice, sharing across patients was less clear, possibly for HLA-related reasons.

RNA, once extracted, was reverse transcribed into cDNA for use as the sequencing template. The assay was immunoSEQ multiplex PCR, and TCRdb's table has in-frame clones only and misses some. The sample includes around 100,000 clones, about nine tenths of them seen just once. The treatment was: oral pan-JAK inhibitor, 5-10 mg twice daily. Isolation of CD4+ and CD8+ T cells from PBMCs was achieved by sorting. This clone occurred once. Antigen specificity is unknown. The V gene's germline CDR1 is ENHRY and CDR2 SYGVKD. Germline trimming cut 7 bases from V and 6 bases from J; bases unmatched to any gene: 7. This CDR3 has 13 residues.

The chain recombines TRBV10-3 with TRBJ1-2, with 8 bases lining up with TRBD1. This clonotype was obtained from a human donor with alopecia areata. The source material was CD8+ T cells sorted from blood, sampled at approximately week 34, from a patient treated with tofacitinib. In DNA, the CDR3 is TGTGCCATCACTGACAGGGGTAGTGATGGCTACACCTTC. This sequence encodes CAITDRGSDGYTF.